Below, 27 T cell receptor beta chains from the same sample are listed, as sequenced in a study of shared clonotypes between healthy human individuals. Assay used: immunoSEQ multiplex PCR; TCRdb lists only in-frame clones, some missing. The sample yields approximately 2.1 million clones, over 90% seen once. The sequenced material came from naive CD4+ T cells from PBMCs. As to subset: CD45RA+ positively selected. These receptors were obtained from a young man in good health. Some clones in this sample may be carry-over from other donors' samples.

This clone was observed a single time. J is TRBJ1-1 and V is TRBV5-4; D uncertain. The CDR3 is made up of 13 amino acids. Germline CDR1 and CDR2: SGHNT and YYREEE (reference sequence). The V gene lost 1 base and the J gene lost 4 bases, with 8 bases spanning the gap. The CDR3 region has the DNA TGTGCCAGCAGCTTGATCGGGGTCACTGAAGCTTTCTTT. Protein sequence: CASSLIGVTEAFF.

This chain connects TRBV11-2 to TRBJ1-4; D is undetermined. The V gene's germline CDR1 is SGHAT and CDR2 FQNNGV. V was cut by 1 base and J by 0 bases, with 9 bases left in between. The CDR3 is made up of 16 amino acids. Here the CDR3 reads CASSLVPPATNEKLFF. CDR3 nucleotide sequence: TGTGCCAGCAGCTTAGTCCCTCCGGCAACTAATGAAAAACTGTTTTTT.

This clone came up once. This chain uses TRBV28 with TRBJ1-2; 7 bases align to TRBD1. The germline CDR1 and CDR2 sequences are MDHEN and SYDVKM. Trimming removed 6 bases from V and 4 bases from J; junction bases left unmatched: 8. This CDR3 is 14 amino acids long. CDR3 DNA: TGTGCCAGCAGGAGCCCGACAGGGATCTATGGCTACACCTTC. Protein product: CASRSPTGIYGYTF.

The chain carries TRBV29-1 and TRBJ1-1; D ambiguous. The ends were cut back, 3 bases at V and 0 bases at J, with 5 bases in the middle. The CDR3 spans 12 residues. Germline values: CDR1 SQVTM, CDR2 ANQGSEA. This CDR3 is CSVDPLNTEAFF. In DNA form, the CDR3 reads TGCAGCGTTGACCCCCTGAACACTGAAGCTTTCTTT.

V is TRBV19 and J is TRBJ1-2, with a weak D call TRBD1 (6 bases). CDR1 is LNHDA, CDR2 SQIVND, per germline (reference sequence). Trimming stripped 4 bases from V and 7 bases from J, with 19 bases between. CDR3 length: 15 amino acids. The CDR3 region has the DNA TGTGCCAGTAGTACCCTCGGGGGCGCTGGGCCTGGCTACACCTTC. Residues: CASSTLGGAGPGYTF.

The rearrangement joins TRBV7-9 to TRBJ2-3; D may be TRBD1 or TRBD2 (5 bases each). CDR1 is SEHNR and CDR2 is FQNEAQ in the germline V gene (reference sequence). This CDR3 spans 15 amino acids. V dropped 5 bases and J dropped 4 bases, with 16 bases sitting between them. The CDR3 loop reads CASSAPRGFADTQYF. The CDR3 DNA sequence: TGTGCCAGCAGCGCACCGAGGGGCTTCGCAGATACGCAGTATTTT.

The chain links TRBV28 to TRBJ2-1; 8 bases align to TRBD2. Per germline, CDR1 MDHEN and CDR2 SYDVKM. There are 17 residues in the CDR3. J lost 0 bases, V lost 5 bases, and 9 bases had no gene match. The CDR3 loop reads CASSLRLARISYNEQFF. In DNA form, the CDR3 reads TGTGCCAGCAGTCTTAGACTAGCGAGAATCTCCTACAATGAGCAGTTCTTC.

The chain couples TRBV5-1 to TRBJ2-7; TRBD2 agrees at 15 bases. CDR1 is SGHRS, CDR2 YFSETQ, per germline. This CDR3 comprises 16 residues. After removal of 2 bases from V and 5 bases from J, the junction contained 5 bases not matched to a gene. The CDR3 coding sequence is TGCGCCAGCAGCTTTGGACTAGCGGGAGGGCTAAACGAGCAGTACTTC. Translated, it gives CASSFGLAGGLNEQYF.

J is TRBJ2-4 and V is TRBV6-1; D gene uncertain. Trimming stripped 2 bases from V and 0 bases from J, with 8 bases between. The CDR3 length is 15 residues. The germline V gene has CDR1 MNHNS and CDR2 SASEGT. CDR3 protein: CASSESALAKNIQYF. In DNA, the CDR3 is TGTGCCAGCAGTGAATCCGCTCTAGCCAAAAACATTCAGTACTTC.

The chain links TRBV6-5 to TRBJ1-2; D perhaps matches TRBD1 (6 bases). The V gene lost 5 bases and the J gene lost 1 base, with 8 bases spanning the gap. Per germline, CDR1 MNHEY and CDR2 SVGAGI. This CDR3 region has 13 residues. This chain's CDR3 is CASSARGNYGYTF. CDR3 nucleotide sequence: TGTGCCAGCAGTGCCAGGGGTAACTATGGCTACACCTTC.

This clone has only one observation. The chain uses TRBV7-9 and TRBJ2-1; no clear D gene. The V end was cut by 2 bases, the J end by 0 bases, with 11 bases between. Germline CDR1 SEHNR, CDR2 FQNEAQ (reference sequence). This CDR3 has 16 residues. The CDR3 DNA reads TGTGCCAGCAGCTTAATGGGCAGCGTCTCCTACAATGAGCAGTTCTTC. Residues: CASSLMGSVSYNEQFF.

The chain uses TRBV11-2 and TRBJ1-5; D gene uncertain. Per the germline V gene, CDR1 is SGHAT and CDR2 is FQNNGV. The CDR3 is made up of 14 amino acids. The V gene lost 2 bases and the J gene lost 2 bases, with 7 bases spanning the gap. The CDR3 loop reads CASSLQGRNQPQHF. CDR3 in DNA: TGTGCCAGCAGCTTACAAGGGCGCAATCAGCCCCAGCATTTT.

The V call is TRBV27, the J call TRBJ2-2; D is undetermined. This CDR3 contains 15 residues. Germline CDR1 is MNHEY and CDR2 is SMNVEV (reference sequence). V lost 1 base, J lost 7 bases, and 13 bases lay in between. CDR3: CASSLLPTWGGELFF. For the CDR3, the DNA is TGTGCCAGCAGTTTATTGCCCACCTGGGGCGGGGAGCTGTTTTTT.

Remarks on this clone: Other DNA variants within this sample encode the same CDR3. The chain carries TRBV7-6 and TRBJ2-5; D remains ambiguous. The length of the CDR3 is 13 residues. Germline CDR1 SGHVS, CDR2 FNYEAQ. Trimming took 2 bases from V and 4 from J, leaving 8 bases between them. This CDR3 reads CASSLSWRETQYF. The CDR3 nucleotides are TGTGCCAGCAGCTTAAGTTGGAGAGAGACCCAGTACTTC.

The V call is TRBV5-4, the J call TRBJ2-5, with TRBD1 matching over 7 bases. The germline CDR1 and CDR2 sequences are SGHNT and YYREEE (reference sequence). The CDR3 runs to 14 residues. Trimming took 8 bases from V and 1 from J; bases not matched to a gene: 8. The CDR3 DNA sequence: TGTGCCAGTTTATCTGGGACAGCCCAAGAGACCCAGTACTTC. It codes for CASLSGTAQETQYF.

The chain couples TRBV10-3 to TRBJ2-2, with 10 bases lining up with TRBD1. This CDR3 comprises 18 residues. J was trimmed by 6 bases and V by 10 bases; bases with no gene match: 20. Germline lookup yields CDR1 ENHRY and CDR2 SYGVKD. The CDR3 spells CASLPGTGVVVYAGELFF. CDR3 coding DNA: TGTGCCAGCCTTCCCGGGACAGGGGTTGTTGTGTACGCCGGGGAGCTGTTTTTT.

V gene TRBV19 combines with J gene TRBJ2-1; no definite D call. Deletions cut 5 bases from V and 0 bases from J, with 11 bases between. The CDR3 loop spans 15 amino acids. The germline V gene has CDR1 LNHDA and CDR2 SQIVND (reference sequence). This chain's CDR3 is CASSRYESSYNEQFF. The DNA of the CDR3 is TGTGCCAGTAGTCGATACGAGAGCTCCTACAATGAGCAGTTCTTC.

The V call is TRBV5-6, the J call TRBJ2-5; tentatively, D is TRBD1 or TRBD2 (5 bases each). The J call may be mistaken, given a closer DNA end match to TRBJ2-7. From germline, CDR1 is SGHDT and CDR2 YYEEEE. This CDR3 has 14 residues. In DNA, the CDR3 is TGTGCCAGCAGCTTGTCAGGGACCCTCTACGAGCAGTACTTC. Its translation: CASSLSGTLYEQYF.

Only one count was recorded for this clone. The gene calls are TRBV28 and TRBJ2-3; TRBD2 might be the D (6 bases). CDR3 length equals 15 residues. CDR1 is MDHEN, CDR2 SYDVKM, per germline. V dropped 2 bases and J dropped 6 bases, with 15 bases sitting between them. As DNA, the CDR3 is TGTGCCAGCAGTTTACCCGCTTGGGGGAGGGATACGCAGTATTTT. It yields the protein CASSLPAWGRDTQYF.

The chain uses TRBV19 and TRBJ2-7; 7 bases map to TRBD1. Per germline, CDR1 LNHDA and CDR2 SQIVND (reference sequence). CDR3 length: 15 residues. Trimming cost V 3 bases and J 2 bases; bases outside gene matches: 7. In DNA form, the CDR3 reads TGTGCCAGTAGTATTAGGGGGACAGACCCCTACGAGCAGTACTTC. This gives the protein CASSIRGTDPYEQYF.

The chain is built from TRBV28 and TRBJ2-3; D is perhaps TRBD2 (6 bases). This CDR3 region has 15 residues. Trimming shortened V by 4 bases and J by 2 bases, and 13 bases separated the two germline ends. Germline V gene lookup returns CDR1 MDHEN and CDR2 SYDVKM. The CDR3 protein is CASSSSGYLTDTQYF. The DNA for the CDR3 is TGTGCCAGCAGTTCCAGCGGGTACCTCACAGATACGCAGTATTTT.

V gene TRBV27 combines with J gene TRBJ1-5, with D perhaps TRBD1 (5 bases). CDR1 is MNHEY and CDR2 is SMNVEV in the germline V gene (reference sequence). Trimming took off 6 bases at V and 2 bases at J, with 8 bases between the two ends. The CDR3 has 13 amino acids. Here the CDR3 reads CASRQGGNQPQHF. CDR3 coding DNA: TGTGCCAGCAGGCAGGGTGGCAATCAGCCCCAGCATTTT.

The CDR3 bases are TGTGCCAGCCGGGACAGGGACAGGGAGCAGCCCCAGCATTTT. Translating it yields CASRDRDREQPQHF. The chain employs TRBV28 and TRBJ1-5; 9 positions match TRBD1. The CDR3 contains 14 residues. CDR1 and CDR2 (germline): MDHEN, SYDVKM. J was trimmed by 7 bases and V by 8 bases; bases with no gene match: 9.

The chain couples TRBV4-1 to TRBJ2-7; 7 bases line up with TRBD2. CDR3 length: 12 amino acids. V was pared by 4 bases and J by 12 bases, with 9 bases of the junction left unmatched. CDR1 is MGHRA and CDR2 is YSYEKL in the germline V gene. CDR3 in amino acids: CASSPGGGALYF. For the CDR3, the DNA is TGCGCCAGCAGCCCTGGGGGAGGGGCATTGTACTTC.

The chain joins TRBV9 to TRBJ1-1; the D gene is possibly TRBD1 (6 bases). Germline V gene lookup returns CDR1 SGDLS and CDR2 YYNGEE. The CDR3 is made up of 14 amino acids. Trimming pared 4 bases from V and 1 base from J, leaving 11 bases between. The CDR3 bases are TGTGCCAGCAGCCCGCAGGGGAGGAACACTGAAGCTTTCTTT. Its translation is CASSPQGRNTEAFF.

This clone was observed once. The genes are TRBV4-1 and TRBJ1-1; 7 nucleotides line up with TRBD1. The junction had 5 bases not matched to a gene; V was cut back by 9 bases and J by 1 base. The CDR3 length is 13 residues. From germline, CDR1 is MGHRA and CDR2 YSYEKL. Written as DNA, the CDR3 is TGCGCCAGATTGGACAGGAAGAACACTGAAGCTTTCTTT. Residues: CARLDRKNTEAFF.

The chain is built from TRBV7-3 and TRBJ2-2, with D maybe TRBD1 (6 bases). CDR1 and CDR2 from the germline V gene are SGHTA and FQGTGA. V was shortened by 1 base and J by 3 bases, with 18 bases between the two germline ends. The CDR3 extends over 18 amino acids. This CDR3 is CASSLKGAQGWYTGELFF. The CDR3 DNA is TGTGCCAGCAGCTTAAAAGGGGCACAGGGATGGTACACCGGGGAGCTGTTTTTT.